The next 22 T cell receptor beta chains were all read from a single sample in a study of T cells in localized non-small cell lung cancer. Clones were sequenced by immunoSEQ multiplex PCR, and TCRdb holds only the in-frame ones, with some missing. The data contain over 70,000 clones, approximately 91% of them singletons. Sequences were derived from PBMCs, sampled before any cancer treatment. The origin of the receptors is a woman aged 40-70 years with stage II squamous cell lung carcinoma.

V usage is TRBV5-1 and J usage is TRBJ2-1; D is perhaps TRBD2 (5 bases). Per germline, CDR1 SGHRS and CDR2 YFSETQ. The CDR3 is made up of 12 amino acids. V was shortened by 3 bases and J by 8 bases, with 9 bases between the two germline ends. CDR3 residues: CASSSGLDEQFF. The CDR3 region has the DNA TGCGCCAGCAGCTCAGGACTGGATGAGCAGTTCTTC.

The chain has TRBV7-2 and TRBJ1-5, with 8 bases that match TRBD1. Per the germline V gene, CDR1 is SGHTA and CDR2 is FQGNSA. CDR3 length equals 14 residues. The trim removed 2 bases at V and 7 bases at J, leaving 4 bases unmatched. The CDR3 DNA sequence: TGTGCCAGCAGCTTACGACAGGGGCGACAGCCCCAGCATTTT. This encodes CASSLRQGRQPQHF.

The table lists this clone with a count of one. CDR3 DNA: TGTGCCAGCAGGGAAGGGACAGGGCGAATCTATGGCTACACCTTC. This encodes CASREGTGRIYGYTF. The chain links TRBV7-2 to TRBJ1-2; the match to TRBD1 covers 9 bases. J lost 4 bases, V lost 6 bases, and 9 bases had no gene match. The CDR3 is made up of 15 amino acids. Germline CDR1 reads SGHTA; CDR2 reads FQGNSA.

The chain couples TRBV19 to TRBJ2-7; 9 bases line up with TRBD1. Trimming cost V 7 bases and J 6 bases; bases outside gene matches: 7. Germline loops: CDR1 LNHDA, CDR2 SQIVND (reference sequence). The CDR3 has 13 amino acids. CDR3: CASTTQGAGEQYF. The CDR3, as DNA: TGTGCCAGTACCACACAGGGGGCTGGCGAGCAGTACTTC.

The chain is built from TRBV18 and TRBJ2-7; 8 bases match TRBD2. Germline CDR1 is KGHSH and CDR2 is LQKENI. There are 13 residues in the CDR3. The V segment lost 3 bases and the J segment 4 bases; nucleotides outside the gene matches: 2. CDR3 nucleotides: TGTGCCAGCTCACCGTCTAGCGGGTACGAGCAGTACTTC. Translating gives CASSPSSGYEQYF. Based on the CDR3 plus reference TRBV18 and TRBJ2-7, the full variable domain is NAGVMQNPRHLVRRRGQEARLRCSPMKGHSHVYWYRQLPEEGLKFMVYLQKENIIDESGMPKERFSAEFPKEGPSILRIQQVVRGDSAAYFCASSPSSGYEQYFGPGTRLTVT.

CDR3 sequence (DNA): TGTGCCAGCAGTGCCCTTAGCAATCAGCCCCAGCATTTT. Amino acids: CASSALSNQPQHF. The V and J genes are TRBV27 and TRBJ1-5; D gene unclear. Trimming pared 5 bases from V and 0 bases from J, leaving 5 bases between. The CDR3 totals 13 residues. In germline, CDR1 is MNHEY, CDR2 SMNVEV (reference sequence).

The V gene is TRBV6-5, the J gene TRBJ1-2; tentatively, D is TRBD1 (6 bases). The CDR3 loop spans 11 amino acids. CDR1 MNHEY and CDR2 SVGAGI come from the germline V gene. CDR3 amino acids: CVARRGDGYTF. CDR3 DNA sequence: TGTGTGGCCCGTAGGGGGGATGGCTACACCTTC.

This chain uses TRBV20-1 with TRBJ2-3; D not resolved. Germline CDR1 is DFQATT and CDR2 is SNEGSKA (reference sequence). The V and J ends lost 5 bases and 5 bases respectively, with 8 bases between them. This CDR3 is 11 amino acids long. CDR3 DNA sequence: TGCAGTGCTTCACCATTAGATACGCAGTATTTT. Amino acids: CSASPLDTQYF.

V gene TRBV4-1 combines with J gene TRBJ1-2, with 7 bases matching TRBD1. The germline gives CDR1 MGHRA, CDR2 YSYEKL. With V trimmed by 2 bases and J by 4 bases, 4 bases remained unmatched. The CDR3 covers 14 residues. The CDR3 DNA is TGCGCCAGCAGCCAACCCGGGACAGCCTATGGCTACACCTTC. Translated, it gives CASSQPGTAYGYTF.

CDR3 nucleotide sequence: TGTGCCAGCAGTTATAGACAGGGACCCGTTCCTATGAACACTGAAGCTTTCTTT. Protein product: CASSYRQGPVPMNTEAFF. The chain couples TRBV12-1 to TRBJ1-1; the DNA was not used to check the table's D call, TRBD1. TRBV12-1 is a pseudogene segment. This CDR3 spans 18 amino acids.

V usage is TRBV7-9 and J usage is TRBJ2-7; no firm D call. V was clipped by 1 base and J by 1 base, with 11 bases between them. The CDR3 has 15 amino acids. In germline, CDR1 is SEHNR, CDR2 FQNEAQ (reference sequence). CDR3 sequence (DNA): TGTGCCAGCAGCTTAGAAGATACCCGATCCTACGAGCAGTACTTC. Its protein is CASSLEDTRSYEQYF.

The chain links TRBV18 to TRBJ1-4; 7 bases agree with TRBD1. CDR1 is KGHSH, CDR2 LQKENI, per germline. The junction had 11 bases not matched to a gene; V was cut back by 6 bases and J by 7 bases. The CDR3 length is 15 residues. The CDR3 nucleotides read TGTGCCAGCTCCCAACTGGGACAGAATATTGAAAAACTGTTTTTT. This gives the protein CASSQLGQNIEKLFF. The complete variable domain, with remaining parts taken from reference TRBV18 and TRBJ1-4, reads NAGVMQNPRHLVRRRGQEARLRCSPMKGHSHVYWYRQLPEEGLKFMVYLQKENIIDESGMPKERFSAEFPKEGPSILRIQQVVRGDSAAYFCASSQLGQNIEKLFFGSGTQLSVL.

J is TRBJ2-5 and V is TRBV5-4; 11 bases fit TRBD2. V lost 4 bases to trimming and J lost 2 bases; unmatched junction nucleotides: 4. Germline V lookup: CDR1 SGHNT, CDR2 YYREEE (reference sequence). The CDR3 loop spans 15 amino acids. CDR3 sequence (DNA): TGTGCCAGCAGCGTTACTAGCGGGAGTCAAGAGACCCAGTACTTC. As protein: CASSVTSGSQETQYF.

The chain is built from TRBV5-1 and TRBJ1-6, with D possibly being TRBD1 (5 bases). Trimming pared 5 bases from V and 0 bases from J, leaving 21 bases between. The CDR3 has 19 amino acids. Germline loops: CDR1 SGHRS, CDR2 YFSETQ. CDR3 DNA sequence: TGCGCCAGCAGAGACAGTTCCTCGATCCTGAGCTCCTATAATTCACCCCTCCACTTT. It specifies CASRDSSSILSSYNSPLHF.

In its sample, this clone was seen many times. This chain links TRBV6-1 with TRBJ1-5; 8 bases match TRBD1. The J segment lost 6 bases and the V segment lost 10 bases, leaving 11 bases of the junction unmatched. Germline-derived CDR1 and CDR2 are MNHNS and SASEGT. The CDR3 totals 14 residues. Here the CDR3 reads CAMGGTGDIQPQHF. DNA of the CDR3: TGTGCCATGGGAGGGACAGGAGATATTCAGCCCCAGCATTTT.

The V and J genes are TRBV6-1 and TRBJ2-7; D is ambiguous. CDR3 length equals 11 residues. Trimming took 3 bases from V and 3 from J, leaving 3 bases between them. From germline, CDR1 is MNHNS and CDR2 SASEGT. The CDR3 DNA sequence: TGTGCCAGCAGTGATCTCTACGAGCAGTACTTC. This gives the protein CASSDLYEQYF.

J is TRBJ2-1 and V is TRBV29-1, with 11 bases that match TRBD2. V dropped 6 bases and J dropped 6; count of bases not matched to a gene: 4. The CDR3 has 13 amino acids. Looked up from germline, CDR1 is SQVTM and CDR2 is ANQGSEA. CDR3 sequence reads: CSVVAGGPNEQFF. CDR3 coding DNA: TGCAGCGTGGTAGCGGGGGGGCCCAATGAGCAGTTCTTC.

This sequence joins TRBV4-1 and TRBJ1-5; D is perhaps TRBD1 (5 bases). The CDR3 is 16 residues long. From germline, CDR1 is MGHRA and CDR2 YSYEKL. Trimming shortened V by 0 bases and J by 4 bases, and 13 bases separated the two germline ends. CDR3 amino acids: CASSQERGTVNQPQHF. The CDR3 nucleotides read TGCGCCAGCAGCCAAGAACGGGGGACGGTGAATCAGCCCCAGCATTTT.

The chain joins TRBV5-4 to TRBJ1-3; possible D gene TRBD1, 6 bases. V was trimmed by 4 bases and J by 2 bases, leaving 13 bases between them. This CDR3 comprises 15 residues. Germline V CDR1 and CDR2: SGHNT, YYREEE (reference sequence). CDR3 in amino acids: CASSPGGAPGNTIYF. The CDR3 DNA follows: TGTGCCAGCAGCCCTGGGGGCGCGCCTGGAAACACCATATATTTT.

This rearrangement joins TRBV5-4 to TRBJ2-5; TRBD2 is a possible D gene (5 bases). Trimming shortened V by 3 bases and J by 2 bases, and 17 bases separated the two germline ends. The CDR3 sequence is 16 residues long. Germline lookup yields CDR1 SGHNT and CDR2 YYREEE (reference sequence). The CDR3, as DNA: TGTGCCAGCAGCTCATCTCCCGCGGGCGGACAAGAGACCCAGTACTTC. This encodes CASSSSPAGGQETQYF.

The chain couples TRBV10-1 to TRBJ1-3; D gene uncertain. CDR1 is WNHNN and CDR2 is SYGVQD in the germline V gene (reference sequence). The V and J ends lost 6 bases and 4 bases respectively, with 13 bases between them. This CDR3 comprises 14 residues. The CDR3 region has the DNA TGCGCCAGCAGCCTCCGGGCGCCGGGAAACACCATATATTTT. Translating gives CASSLRAPGNTIYF.

This chain uses TRBV18 with TRBJ2-6; 10 nucleotides match TRBD1. The CDR3 extends over 17 amino acids. Trimming removed 6 bases from V and 0 bases from J; junction bases left unmatched: 5. Germline assignment: CDR1 KGHSH and CDR2 LQKENI. The CDR3, as DNA: TGTGCCAGCTCCGCGGGACAGGGGACCTCTGGGGCCAACGTCCTGACTTTC. Its protein product is CASSAGQGTSGANVLTF.